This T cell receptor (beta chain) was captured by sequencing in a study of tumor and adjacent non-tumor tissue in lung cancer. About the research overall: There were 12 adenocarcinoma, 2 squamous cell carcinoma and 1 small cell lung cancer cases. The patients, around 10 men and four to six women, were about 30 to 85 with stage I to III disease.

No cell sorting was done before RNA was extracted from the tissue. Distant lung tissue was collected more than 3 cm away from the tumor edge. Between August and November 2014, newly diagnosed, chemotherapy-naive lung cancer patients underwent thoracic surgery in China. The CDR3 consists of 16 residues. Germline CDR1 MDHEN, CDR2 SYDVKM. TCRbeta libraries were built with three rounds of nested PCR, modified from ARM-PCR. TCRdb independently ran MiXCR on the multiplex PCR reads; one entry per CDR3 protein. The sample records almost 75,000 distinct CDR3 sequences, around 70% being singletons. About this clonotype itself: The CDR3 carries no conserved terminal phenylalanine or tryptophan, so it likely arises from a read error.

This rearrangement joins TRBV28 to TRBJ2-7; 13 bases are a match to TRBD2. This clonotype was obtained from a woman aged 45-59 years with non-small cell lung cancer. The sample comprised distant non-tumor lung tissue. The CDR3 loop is CASSPQTSGRLYEQYL. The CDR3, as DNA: TGTGCCAGCAGTCCCCAGACTAGCGGGAGGTTATACGAACAGTACTTA.